Shown below are 9 T cell receptor beta chains from a single sample sequenced in a study of T cell responses to AZD1222 COVID-19 vaccine. Produced via immunoSEQ multiplex PCR; TCRdb's table is partial and in-frame only. The data contain 95,000 to 100,000 clones, about 88% of them singletons. This specimen consisted of peripheral blood, obtained on day 0 of AZD1222 vaccination. These receptors all come from an adult in good health.

This chain connects TRBV7-9 to TRBJ2-7; D call uncertain. This CDR3 comprises 15 residues. Deletions cut 3 bases from V and 0 bases from J, with 12 bases between. CDR1 is SEHNR, CDR2 FQNEAQ, per germline (reference sequence). The CDR3 loop reads CASSFDGVTSYEQYF. The CDR3 nucleotides are TGTGCCAGCAGCTTCGACGGTGTCACCTCCTACGAGCAGTACTTC.

The chain joins TRBV2 to TRBJ1-1, with D possibly TRBD1 on 5 matching bases. The germline V gene encodes CDR1 SNHLY and CDR2 FYNNEI. The CDR3 covers 11 residues. The V gene lost 6 bases and the J gene lost 5 bases, with 7 bases spanning the gap. The CDR3 region is CASSHRTEAFF. CDR3 sequence (DNA): TGTGCCAGCAGCCACAGGACTGAAGCTTTCTTT.

The chain recombines TRBV6-6 with TRBJ1-1, with 7 positions matching TRBD1. This CDR3 is 13 amino acids long. CDR1 and CDR2 (germline): MNHNY, SVGAGI (reference sequence). V lost 9 bases, J lost 5 bases, and 9 bases stayed unmatched. The CDR3 protein is CASLSRGRTEAFF. In nucleotides, the CDR3 is TGTGCCAGTCTTTCCAGGGGGAGGACTGAAGCTTTCTTT.

J is TRBJ2-3 and V is TRBV15; D is possibly TRBD2 (5 bases). V lost 1 base, J lost 0 bases, and 20 bases lay in between. This CDR3 contains 19 residues. CDR1 and CDR2 (germline): LNHNV, YYDKDF (reference sequence). CDR3 nucleotides: TGTGCCACCAGCAGAGGCGACCGCTCGGGGTATGAAAGCACAGATACGCAGTATTTT. Translating it yields CATSRGDRSGYESTDTQYF. The full variable domain, its missing parts supplied by reference TRBV15 and TRBJ2-3, is DAMVIQNPRYQVTQFGKPVTLSCSQTLNHNVMYWYQQKSSQAPKLLFHYYDKDFNNEADTPDNFQSRRPNTSFCFLDIRSPGLGDTAMYLCATSRGDRSGYESTDTQYFGPGTRLTVL.

V usage is TRBV5-1 and J usage is TRBJ1-2, with 11 bases aligning to TRBD1. CDR1 is SGHRS and CDR2 is YFSETQ in the germline V gene. CDR3 length: 14 residues. Trimming took 3 bases from V and 4 from J; bases not matched to a gene: 2. DNA for the CDR3: TGCGCCAGCAGCTGGGGACAGGGGGTCTATGGCTACACCTTC. Translating it yields CASSWGQGVYGYTF.

The chain couples TRBV11-3 to TRBJ2-7; 7 bases agree with TRBD1. Germline CDR1 is SGHNT and CDR2 is YENEEA. The CDR3 length is 14 residues. V gave up 4 bases and J gave up 1 base; unmatched junction bases: 4. The CDR3 sequence: CASSSDRVSYEQYF. CDR3 sequence (DNA): TGTGCCAGCAGCTCTGACAGGGTGTCCTACGAGCAGTACTTC.

As regards this clone: Within the sample, other DNA sequences also encode this same CDR3. The chain couples TRBV28 to TRBJ2-3, with D maybe TRBD2 (6 bases). Germline V lookup: CDR1 MDHEN, CDR2 SYDVKM. V was cut by 6 bases and J by 0 bases, with 10 bases left in between. There are 14 residues in the CDR3. The CDR3 bases are TGTGCCAGCAGCCTAAGCGGGAGCACAGATACGCAGTATTTT. Translating it yields CASSLSGSTDTQYF.

The CDR3 DNA follows: TGTGCCAGCACCGACGGACAGGGAAGTCAGCCCCAGCATTTT. It codes for CASTDGQGSQPQHF. The chain couples TRBV6-5 to TRBJ1-5; the match to TRBD1 covers 8 bases. With V trimmed by 7 bases and J by 6 bases, 8 bases remained unmatched. The CDR3 contains 14 residues. The germline gives CDR1 MNHEY, CDR2 SVGAGI.

The V gene is TRBV28, the J gene TRBJ2-2, with 8 bases that match TRBD2. The junction had 10 bases not matched to a gene; V was cut back by 11 bases and J by 2 bases. Germline values: CDR1 MDHEN, CDR2 SYDVKM. The length of the CDR3 is 15 residues. The CDR3 nucleotides read TGTGCCGCGCGGGGTCTAGCGGGCAACACCGGGGAGCTGTTTTTT. Its protein is CAARGLAGNTGELFF.